This T cell receptor (beta chain) was sequenced for a study of T cell responses to AZD1222 COVID-19 vaccine. Looked up from germline, CDR1 is MGHDK and CDR2 is SYGVNS. The V and J ends lost 1 base and 0 bases respectively, with 7 bases between them. The CDR3 is made up of 15 amino acids. Remarks on this clone: Its antigen is as yet unknown.

Study-wide findings and caveats: Reportedly, close to half of spike-specific TCRs are directed against unmutated variant regions.

The method was immunoSEQ multiplex PCR; TCRdb's version includes in-frame clones alone and lacks a portion of them. The data hold 150,000 to 200,000 clones, with approximately 94% observed a single time. Specimen: peripheral blood, collected on day 0 of AZD1222 vaccination. The V call is TRBV25-1, the J call TRBJ2-1; a possible D gene is TRBD2 (5 bases). This TCR derives from an adult in good health. CDR3 residues: CASSELGSSYNEQFF. The CDR3 coding sequence is TGTGCCAGCAGTGAATTGGGGAGCTCCTACAATGAGCAGTTCTTC.